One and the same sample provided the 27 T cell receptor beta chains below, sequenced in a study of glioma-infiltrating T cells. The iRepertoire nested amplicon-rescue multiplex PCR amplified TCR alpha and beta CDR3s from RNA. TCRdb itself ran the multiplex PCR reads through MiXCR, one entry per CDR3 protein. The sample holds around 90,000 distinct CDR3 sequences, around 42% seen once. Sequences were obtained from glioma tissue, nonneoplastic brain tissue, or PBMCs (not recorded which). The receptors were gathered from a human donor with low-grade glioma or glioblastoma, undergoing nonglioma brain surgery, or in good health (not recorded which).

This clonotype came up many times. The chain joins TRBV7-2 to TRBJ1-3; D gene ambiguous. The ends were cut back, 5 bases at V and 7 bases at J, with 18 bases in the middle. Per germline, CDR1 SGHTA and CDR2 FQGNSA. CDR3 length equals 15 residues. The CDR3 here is CASSLNWGSGNTIYF. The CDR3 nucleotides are TGTGCCAGCAGCCTGAATTGGGGAAGTGGCAACACCATATATTTT.

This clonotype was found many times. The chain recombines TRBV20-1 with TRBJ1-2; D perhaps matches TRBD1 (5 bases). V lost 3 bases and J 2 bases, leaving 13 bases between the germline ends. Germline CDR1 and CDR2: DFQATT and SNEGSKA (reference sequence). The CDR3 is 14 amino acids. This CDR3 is CSASLRQLNYGYTF. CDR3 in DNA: TGCAGTGCTAGTCTAAGACAGTTGAACTATGGCTACACCTTC.

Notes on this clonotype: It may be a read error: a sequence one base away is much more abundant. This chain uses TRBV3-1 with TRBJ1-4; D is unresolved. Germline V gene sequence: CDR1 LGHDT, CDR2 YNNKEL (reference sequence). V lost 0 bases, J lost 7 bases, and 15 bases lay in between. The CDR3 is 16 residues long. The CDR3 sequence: CASSQDGELPSEKLFF. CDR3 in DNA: TGTGCCAGCAGCCAAGATGGGGAGTTGCCTAGTGAAAAACTGTTTTTT.

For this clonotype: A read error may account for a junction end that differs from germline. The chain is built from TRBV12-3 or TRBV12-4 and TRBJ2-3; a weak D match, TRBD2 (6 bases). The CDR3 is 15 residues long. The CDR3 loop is CAGSLAAVERDTQYF. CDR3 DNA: TGTGCCGGCAGCTTAGCGGCAGTGGAGAGAGATACGCAGTATTTT.

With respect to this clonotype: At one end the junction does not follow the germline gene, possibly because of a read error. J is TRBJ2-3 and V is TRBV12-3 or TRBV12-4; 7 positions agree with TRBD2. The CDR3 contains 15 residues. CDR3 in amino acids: CASSQDWRLADTEYF. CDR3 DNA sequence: TGTGCCAGCAGCCAAGATTGGCGACTAGCAGATACGGAGTATTTT.

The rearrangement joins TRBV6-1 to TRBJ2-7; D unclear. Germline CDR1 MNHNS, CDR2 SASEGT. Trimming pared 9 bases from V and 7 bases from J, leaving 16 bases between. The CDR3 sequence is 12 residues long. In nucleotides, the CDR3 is TGTGCCAGAACCACCAGCGTGGGAGAGCAGTACTTC. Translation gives CARTTSVGEQYF.

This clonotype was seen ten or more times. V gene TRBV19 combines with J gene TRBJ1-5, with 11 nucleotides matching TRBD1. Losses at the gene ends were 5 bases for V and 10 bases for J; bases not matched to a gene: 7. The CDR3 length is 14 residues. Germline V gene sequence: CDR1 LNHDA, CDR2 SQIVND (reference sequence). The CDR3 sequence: CASSPGQGALPQHF. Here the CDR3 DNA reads TGTGCCAGTAGTCCCGGACAGGGGGCCTTACCCCAGCATTTT. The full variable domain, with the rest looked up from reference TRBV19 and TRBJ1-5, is DGGITQSPKYLFRKEGQNVTLSCEQNLNHDAMYWYRQDPGQGLRLIYYSQIVNDFQKGDIAEGYSVSREKKESFPLTVTSAQKNPTAFYLCASSPGQGALPQHFGDGTRLSIL.

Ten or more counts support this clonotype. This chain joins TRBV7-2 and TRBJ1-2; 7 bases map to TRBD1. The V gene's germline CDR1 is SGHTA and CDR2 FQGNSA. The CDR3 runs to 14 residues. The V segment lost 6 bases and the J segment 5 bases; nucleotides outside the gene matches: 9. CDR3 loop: CASRPGGARYGYTF. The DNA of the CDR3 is TGTGCCAGCAGACCAGGGGGGGCGAGATATGGCTACACCTTC.

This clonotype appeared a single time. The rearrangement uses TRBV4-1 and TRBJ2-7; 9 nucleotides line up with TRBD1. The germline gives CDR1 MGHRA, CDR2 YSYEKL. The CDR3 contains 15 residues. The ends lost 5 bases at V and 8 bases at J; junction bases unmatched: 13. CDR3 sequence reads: CASSSPGTGTYKQYF. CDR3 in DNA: TGCGCCAGCAGCTCCCCCGGGACAGGGACATACAAGCAGTACTTC.

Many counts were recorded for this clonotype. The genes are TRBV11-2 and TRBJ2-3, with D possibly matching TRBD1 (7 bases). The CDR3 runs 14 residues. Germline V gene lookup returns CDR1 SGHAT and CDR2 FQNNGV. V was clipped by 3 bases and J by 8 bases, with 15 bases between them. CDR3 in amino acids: CASSLRQGGPTQYF. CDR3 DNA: TGTGCCAGCAGCTTGCGACAGGGAGGTCCTACGCAGTATTTT.

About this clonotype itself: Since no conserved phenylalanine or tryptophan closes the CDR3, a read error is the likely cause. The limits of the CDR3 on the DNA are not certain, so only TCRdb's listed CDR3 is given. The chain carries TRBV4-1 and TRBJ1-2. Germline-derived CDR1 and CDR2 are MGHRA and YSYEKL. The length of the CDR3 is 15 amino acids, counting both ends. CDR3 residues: CASSPESSPNYGNTL.

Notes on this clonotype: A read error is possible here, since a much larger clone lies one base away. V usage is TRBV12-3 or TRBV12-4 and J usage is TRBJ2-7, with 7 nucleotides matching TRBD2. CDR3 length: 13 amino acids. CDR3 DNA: TGTGTCAGCAGTATGCTAGCGGTCTACGAGCAGTACTTC. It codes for CVSSMLAVYEQYF.

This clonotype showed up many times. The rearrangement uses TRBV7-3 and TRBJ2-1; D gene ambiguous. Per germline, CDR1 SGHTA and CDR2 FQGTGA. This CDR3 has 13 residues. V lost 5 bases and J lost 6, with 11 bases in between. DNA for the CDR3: TGTGCCAGCAGCCCCCAGACGGGCAATGAGCAGTTCTTC. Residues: CASSPQTGNEQFF.

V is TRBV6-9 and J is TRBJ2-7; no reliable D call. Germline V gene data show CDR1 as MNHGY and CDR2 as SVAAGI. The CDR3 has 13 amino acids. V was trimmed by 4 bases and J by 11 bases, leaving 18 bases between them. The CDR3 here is CASSWSSYNEKYF. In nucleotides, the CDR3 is TGTGCCAGCAGTTGGTCCTCCTACAATGAGAAGTACTTC.

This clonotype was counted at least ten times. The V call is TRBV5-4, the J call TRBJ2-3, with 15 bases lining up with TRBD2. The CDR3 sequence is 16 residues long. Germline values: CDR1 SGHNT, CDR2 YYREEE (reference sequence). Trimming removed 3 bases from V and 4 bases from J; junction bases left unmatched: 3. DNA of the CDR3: TGTGCCAGCAGCTGGGGACTAGCGGGAGGTCCAGATACGCAGTATTTT. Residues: CASSWGLAGGPDTQYF.

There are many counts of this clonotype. The CDR3 bases are TGCAGCGTTAAGGCTTGGCAGGGGAACACTGAAGCTTTCTTT. Its protein product is CSVKAWQGNTEAFF. The chain is built from TRBV29-1 and TRBJ1-1, with a weak D call TRBD1 (5 bases). The CDR3 runs to 14 residues. Germline CDR1 reads SQVTM; CDR2 reads ANQGSEA. Trimming took off 5 bases at V and 1 base at J, with 14 bases between the two ends. The whole variable domain, filled in from reference TRBV29-1 and TRBJ1-1, reads SAVISQKPSRDICQRGTSLTIQCQVDSQVTMMFWYRQQPGQSLTLIATANQGSEATYESGFVIDKFPISRPNLTFSTLTVSNMSPEDSSIYLCSVKAWQGNTEAFFGQGTRLTVV.

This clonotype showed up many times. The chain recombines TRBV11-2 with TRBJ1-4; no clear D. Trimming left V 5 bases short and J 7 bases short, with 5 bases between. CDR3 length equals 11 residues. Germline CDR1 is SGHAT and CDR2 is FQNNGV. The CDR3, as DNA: TGTGCCAGCAGCCAAACTGAAAAACTGTTTTTT. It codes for CASSQTEKLFF.

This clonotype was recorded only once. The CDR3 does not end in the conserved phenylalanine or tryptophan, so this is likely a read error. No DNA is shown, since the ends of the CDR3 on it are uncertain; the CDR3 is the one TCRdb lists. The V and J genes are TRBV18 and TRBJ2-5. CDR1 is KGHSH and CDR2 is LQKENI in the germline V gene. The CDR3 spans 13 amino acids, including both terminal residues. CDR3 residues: CASSPGGQETKYS.

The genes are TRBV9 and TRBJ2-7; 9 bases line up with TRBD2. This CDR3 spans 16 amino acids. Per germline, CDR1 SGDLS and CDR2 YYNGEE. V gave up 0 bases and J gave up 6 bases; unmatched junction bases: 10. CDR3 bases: TGTGCCAGCAGCGTAGGTCCTAGCGGGAATCTAGGCGAGCAGTACTTC. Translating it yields CASSVGPSGNLGEQYF.

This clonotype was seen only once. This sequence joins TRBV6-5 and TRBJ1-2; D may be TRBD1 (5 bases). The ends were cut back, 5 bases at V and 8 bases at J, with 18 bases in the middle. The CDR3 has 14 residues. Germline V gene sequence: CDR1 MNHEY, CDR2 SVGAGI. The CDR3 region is CASSIEGRISGYTF. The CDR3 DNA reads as TGTGCCAGCAGTATCGAGGGGCGAATCAGCGGCTACACCTTC.

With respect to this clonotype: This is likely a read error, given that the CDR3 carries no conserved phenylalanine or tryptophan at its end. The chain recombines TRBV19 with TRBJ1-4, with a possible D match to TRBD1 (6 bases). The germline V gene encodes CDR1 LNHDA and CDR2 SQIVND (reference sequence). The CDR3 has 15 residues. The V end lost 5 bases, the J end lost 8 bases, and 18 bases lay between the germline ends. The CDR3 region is CASSPRGPKREKLFY. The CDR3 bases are TGTGCCAGTAGTCCCCGGGGGCCCAAGAGGGAAAAACTGTTTTAT.

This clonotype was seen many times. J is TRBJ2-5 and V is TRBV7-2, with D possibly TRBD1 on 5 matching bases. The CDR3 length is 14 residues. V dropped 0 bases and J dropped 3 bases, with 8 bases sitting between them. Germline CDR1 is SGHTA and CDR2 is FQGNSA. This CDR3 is CASSLALREETQYF. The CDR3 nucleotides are TGTGCCAGCAGCTTAGCGCTCAGGGAAGAGACCCAGTACTTC. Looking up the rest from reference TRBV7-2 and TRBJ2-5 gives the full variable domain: GAGVSQSPSNKVTEKGKDVELRCDPISGHTALYWYRQSLGQGLEFLIYFQGNSAPDKSGLPSDRFSAERTGGSVSTLTIQRTQQEDSAVYLCASSLALREETQYFGPGTRLLVL.

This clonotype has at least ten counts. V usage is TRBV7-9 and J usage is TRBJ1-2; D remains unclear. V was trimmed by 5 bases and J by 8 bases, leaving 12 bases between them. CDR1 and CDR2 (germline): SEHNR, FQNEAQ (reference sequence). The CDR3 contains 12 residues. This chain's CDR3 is CASSPGGWGYTF. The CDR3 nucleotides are TGTGCCAGCAGCCCAGGTGGATGGGGCTACACCTTC.

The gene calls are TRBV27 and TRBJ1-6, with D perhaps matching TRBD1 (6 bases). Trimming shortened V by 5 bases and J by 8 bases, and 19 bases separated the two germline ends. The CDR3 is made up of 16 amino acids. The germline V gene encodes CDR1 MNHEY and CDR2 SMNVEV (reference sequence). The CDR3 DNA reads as TGTGCCAGCAGTCAACAGATTGTCAGGGGAGATTCACCCCTCCACTTT. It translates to CASSQQIVRGDSPLHF.

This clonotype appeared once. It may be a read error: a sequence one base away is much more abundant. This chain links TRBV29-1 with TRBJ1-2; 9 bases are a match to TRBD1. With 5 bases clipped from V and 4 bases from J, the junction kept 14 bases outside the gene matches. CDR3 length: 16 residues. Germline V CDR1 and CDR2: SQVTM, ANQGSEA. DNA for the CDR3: TGCAGCGTTCGCCGACAGGGGGGACCCTTAAGCTATGGCTACACCTTC. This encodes CSVRRQGGPLSYGYTF.

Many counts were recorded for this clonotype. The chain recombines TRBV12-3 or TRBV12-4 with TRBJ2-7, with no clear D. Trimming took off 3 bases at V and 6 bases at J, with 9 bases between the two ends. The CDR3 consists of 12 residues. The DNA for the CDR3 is TGTGCCAGCAGTTTCCAGTCCGGCGAGCAGTACTTC. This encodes CASSFQSGEQYF.

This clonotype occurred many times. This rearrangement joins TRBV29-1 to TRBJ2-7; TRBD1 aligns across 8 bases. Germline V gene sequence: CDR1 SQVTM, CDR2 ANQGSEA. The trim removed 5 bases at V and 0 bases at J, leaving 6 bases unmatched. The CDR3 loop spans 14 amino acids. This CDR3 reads CSVTGTGGSYEQYF. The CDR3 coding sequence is TGCAGCGTTACCGGGACAGGAGGCTCCTACGAGCAGTACTTC.